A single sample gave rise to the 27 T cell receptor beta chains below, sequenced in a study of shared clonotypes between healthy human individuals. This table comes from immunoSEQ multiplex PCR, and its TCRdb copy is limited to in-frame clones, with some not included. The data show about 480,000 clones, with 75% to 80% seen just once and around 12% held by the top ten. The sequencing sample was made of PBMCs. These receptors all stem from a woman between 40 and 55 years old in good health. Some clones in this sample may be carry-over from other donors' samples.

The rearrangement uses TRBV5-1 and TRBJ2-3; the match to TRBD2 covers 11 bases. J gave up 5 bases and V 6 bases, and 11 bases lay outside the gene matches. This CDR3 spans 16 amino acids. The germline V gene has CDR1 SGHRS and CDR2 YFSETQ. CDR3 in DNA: TGCGCCAGCACCTCTGGGGGGACTAGCGGTGGAGATACGCAGTATTTT. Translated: CASTSGGTSGGDTQYF.

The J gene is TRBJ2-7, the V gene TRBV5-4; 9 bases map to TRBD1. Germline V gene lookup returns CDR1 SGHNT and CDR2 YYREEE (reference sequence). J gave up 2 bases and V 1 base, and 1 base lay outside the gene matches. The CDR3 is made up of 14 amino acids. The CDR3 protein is CASSLRQGAYEQYF. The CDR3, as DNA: TGTGCCAGCAGCTTGAGACAGGGGGCCTACGAGCAGTACTTC.

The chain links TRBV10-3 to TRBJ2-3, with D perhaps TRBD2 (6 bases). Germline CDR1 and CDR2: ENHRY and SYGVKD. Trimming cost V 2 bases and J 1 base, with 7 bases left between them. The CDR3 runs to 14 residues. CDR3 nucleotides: TGTGCCATCAGTGAGGTAGCGGGCACAGATACGCAGTATTTT. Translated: CAISEVAGTDTQYF.

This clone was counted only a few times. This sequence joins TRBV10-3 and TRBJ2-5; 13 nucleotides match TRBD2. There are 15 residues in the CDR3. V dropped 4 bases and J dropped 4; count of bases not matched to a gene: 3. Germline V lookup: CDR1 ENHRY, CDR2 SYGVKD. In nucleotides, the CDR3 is TGTGCCATCAGTGTCGGACTAGCGGGAGTAGAGACCCAGTACTTC. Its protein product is CAISVGLAGVETQYF.

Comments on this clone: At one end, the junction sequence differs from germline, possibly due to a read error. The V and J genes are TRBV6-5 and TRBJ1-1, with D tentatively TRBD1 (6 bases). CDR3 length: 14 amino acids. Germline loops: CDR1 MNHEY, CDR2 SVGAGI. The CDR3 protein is CVSVPNREATEAFF. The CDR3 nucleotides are TGTGTCAGCGTTCCCAACAGGGAGGCCACTGAAGCTTTCTTT.

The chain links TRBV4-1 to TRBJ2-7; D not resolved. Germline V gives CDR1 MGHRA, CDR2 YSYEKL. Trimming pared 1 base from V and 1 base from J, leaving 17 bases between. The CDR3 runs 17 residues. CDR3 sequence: CASSQGRLGIGSYEQYF. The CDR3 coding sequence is TGCGCCAGCAGCCAAGGCCGTCTAGGGATTGGGTCCTACGAGCAGTACTTC.

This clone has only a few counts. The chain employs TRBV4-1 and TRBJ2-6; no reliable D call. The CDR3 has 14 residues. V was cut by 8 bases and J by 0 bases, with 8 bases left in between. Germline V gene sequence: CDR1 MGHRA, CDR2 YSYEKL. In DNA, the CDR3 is TGCGCCAGCGCCAGCTTCTCTGGGGCCAACGTCCTGACTTTC. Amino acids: CASASFSGANVLTF.

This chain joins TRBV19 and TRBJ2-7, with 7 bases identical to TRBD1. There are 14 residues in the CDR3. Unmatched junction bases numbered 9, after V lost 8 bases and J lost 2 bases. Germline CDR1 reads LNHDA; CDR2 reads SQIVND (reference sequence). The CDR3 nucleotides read TGTGCCAGTGCTAAGGCAGGGGGTACCTACGAGCAGTACTTC. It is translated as CASAKAGGTYEQYF. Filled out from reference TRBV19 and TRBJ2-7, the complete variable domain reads DGGITQSPKYLFRKEGQNVTLSCEQNLNHDAMYWYRQDPGQGLRLIYYSQIVNDFQKGDIAEGYSVSREKKESFPLTVTSAQKNPTAFYLCASAKAGGTYEQYFGPGTRLTVT.

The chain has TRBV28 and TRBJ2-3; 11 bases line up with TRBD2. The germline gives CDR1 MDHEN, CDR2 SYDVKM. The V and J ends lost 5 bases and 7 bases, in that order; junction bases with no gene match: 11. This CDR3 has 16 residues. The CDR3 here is CASSLGLAGVRHTQYF. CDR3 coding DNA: TGTGCCAGCAGTCTAGGACTAGCGGGTGTTCGTCATACGCAGTATTTT. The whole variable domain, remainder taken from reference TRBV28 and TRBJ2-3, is DVKVTQSSRYLVKRTGEKVFLECVQDMDHENMFWYRQDPGLGLRLIYFSYDVKMKEKGDIPEGYSVSREKKERFSLILESASTNQTSMYLCASSLGLAGVRHTQYFGPGTRLTVL.

CDR3 DNA: TGCGCCAGCAGCTGGCAGGACAGCCGTCTCTACAATGAGCAGTTCTTC. This gives the protein CASSWQDSRLYNEQFF. V is TRBV5-1 and J is TRBJ2-1; perhaps TRBD1 as D (6 bases). The CDR3 spans 16 residues. Per the germline V gene, CDR1 is SGHRS and CDR2 is YFSETQ. Trimming pared 3 bases from V and 3 bases from J, leaving 16 bases between.

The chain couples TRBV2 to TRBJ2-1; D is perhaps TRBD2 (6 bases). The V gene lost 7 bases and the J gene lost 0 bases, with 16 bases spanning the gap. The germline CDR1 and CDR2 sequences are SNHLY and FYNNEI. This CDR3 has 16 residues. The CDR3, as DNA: TGTGCCAGCACCGAAGGGGCGGGGAGCTCCTACAATGAGCAGTTCTTC. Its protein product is CASTEGAGSSYNEQFF.

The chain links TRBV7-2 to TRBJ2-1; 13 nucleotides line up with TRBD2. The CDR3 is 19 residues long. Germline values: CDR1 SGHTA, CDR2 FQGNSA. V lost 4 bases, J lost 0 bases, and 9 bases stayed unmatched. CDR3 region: CASSYTSGRAHNSYNEQFF. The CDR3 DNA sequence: TGTGCCAGCAGCTATACTAGCGGGAGGGCCCATAACTCCTACAATGAGCAGTTCTTC.

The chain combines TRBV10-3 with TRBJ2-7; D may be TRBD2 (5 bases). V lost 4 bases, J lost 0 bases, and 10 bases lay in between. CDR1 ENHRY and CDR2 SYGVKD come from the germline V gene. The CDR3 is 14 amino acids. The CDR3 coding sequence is TGTGCCATCAGTGTCCGAGAGGGCTCCTACGAGCAGTACTTC. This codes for CAISVREGSYEQYF.

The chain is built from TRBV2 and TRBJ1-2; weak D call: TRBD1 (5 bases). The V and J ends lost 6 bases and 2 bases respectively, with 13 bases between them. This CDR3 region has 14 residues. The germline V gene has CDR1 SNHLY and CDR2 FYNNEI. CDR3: CASSQMGGNYGYTF. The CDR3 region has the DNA TGTGCCAGCAGCCAAATGGGGGGGAACTATGGCTACACCTTC.

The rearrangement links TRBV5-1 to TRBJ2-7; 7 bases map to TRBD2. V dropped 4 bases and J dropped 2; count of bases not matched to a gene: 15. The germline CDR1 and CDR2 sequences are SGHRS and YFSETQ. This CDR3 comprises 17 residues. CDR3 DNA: TGCGCCAGCAGCCCCGGAAAGTGGTCGGGAGGCACCTACGAGCAGTACTTC. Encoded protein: CASSPGKWSGGTYEQYF.

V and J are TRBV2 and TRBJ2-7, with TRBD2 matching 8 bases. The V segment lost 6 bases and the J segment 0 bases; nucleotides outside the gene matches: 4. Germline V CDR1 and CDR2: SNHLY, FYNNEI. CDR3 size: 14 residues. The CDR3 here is CASRPGTSSYEQYF. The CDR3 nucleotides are TGTGCCAGCAGGCCCGGGACTAGCTCCTACGAGCAGTACTTC.

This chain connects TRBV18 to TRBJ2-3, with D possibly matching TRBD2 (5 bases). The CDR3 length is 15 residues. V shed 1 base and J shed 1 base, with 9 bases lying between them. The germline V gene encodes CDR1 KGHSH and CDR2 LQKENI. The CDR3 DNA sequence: TGTGCCAGCTCACCACGAGGGAGTGGCACAGATACGCAGTATTTT. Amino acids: CASSPRGSGTDTQYF. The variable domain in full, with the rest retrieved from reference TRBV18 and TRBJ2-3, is NAGVMQNPRHLVRRRGQEARLRCSPMKGHSHVYWYRQLPEEGLKFMVYLQKENIIDESGMPKERFSAEFPKEGPSILRIQQVVRGDSAAYFCASSPRGSGTDTQYFGPGTRLTVL.

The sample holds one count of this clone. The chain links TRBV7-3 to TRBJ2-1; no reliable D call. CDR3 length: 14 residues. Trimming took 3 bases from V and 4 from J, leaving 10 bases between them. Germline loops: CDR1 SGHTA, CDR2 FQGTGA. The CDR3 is CASSLYREYNEQFF. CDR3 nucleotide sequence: TGTGCCAGCAGCTTGTATAGGGAATACAATGAGCAGTTCTTC.

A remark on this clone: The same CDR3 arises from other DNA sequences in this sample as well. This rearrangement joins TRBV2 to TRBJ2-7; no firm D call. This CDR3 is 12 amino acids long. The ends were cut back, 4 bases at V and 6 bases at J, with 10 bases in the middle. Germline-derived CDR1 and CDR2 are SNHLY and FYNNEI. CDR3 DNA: TGTGCCAGCAGTGGTATTAGAGGCGAGCAGTACTTC. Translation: CASSGIRGEQYF.

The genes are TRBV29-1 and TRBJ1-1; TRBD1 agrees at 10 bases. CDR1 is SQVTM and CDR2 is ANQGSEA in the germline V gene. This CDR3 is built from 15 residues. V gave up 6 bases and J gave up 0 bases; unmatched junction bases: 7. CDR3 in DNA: TGCAGCGTGACAGGGGGCTGGGGAATGAACACTGAAGCTTTCTTT. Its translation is CSVTGGWGMNTEAFF.

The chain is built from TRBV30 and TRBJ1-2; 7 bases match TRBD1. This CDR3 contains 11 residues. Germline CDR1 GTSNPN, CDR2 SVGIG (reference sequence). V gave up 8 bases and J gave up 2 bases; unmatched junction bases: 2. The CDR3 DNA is TGTGCCGGGGACAGAAACTATGGCTACACCTTC. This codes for CAGDRNYGYTF.

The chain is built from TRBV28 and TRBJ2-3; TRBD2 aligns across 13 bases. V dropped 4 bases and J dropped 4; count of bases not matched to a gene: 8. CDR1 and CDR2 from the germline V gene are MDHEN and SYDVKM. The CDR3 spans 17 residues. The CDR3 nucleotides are TGTGCCAGCAGTTCTCCGGGACTAGCGGGACTTGCAGATACGCAGTATTTT. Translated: CASSSPGLAGLADTQYF.

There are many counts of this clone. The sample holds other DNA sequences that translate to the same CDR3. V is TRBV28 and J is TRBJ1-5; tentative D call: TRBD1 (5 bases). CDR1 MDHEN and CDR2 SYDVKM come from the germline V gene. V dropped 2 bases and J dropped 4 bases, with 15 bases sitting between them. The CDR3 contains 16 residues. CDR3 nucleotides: TGTGCCAGCAGTTTAGAGTTGGGGGACGGTAATCAGCCCCAGCATTTT. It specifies CASSLELGDGNQPQHF.

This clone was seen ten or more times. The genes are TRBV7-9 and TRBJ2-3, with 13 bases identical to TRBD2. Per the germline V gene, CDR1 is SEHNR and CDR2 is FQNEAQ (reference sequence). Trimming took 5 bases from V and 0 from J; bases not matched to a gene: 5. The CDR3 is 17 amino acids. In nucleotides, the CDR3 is TGTGCCAGCAGCCGGACTAGCGGGAGCGCTAGCACAGATACGCAGTATTTT. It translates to CASSRTSGSASTDTQYF.

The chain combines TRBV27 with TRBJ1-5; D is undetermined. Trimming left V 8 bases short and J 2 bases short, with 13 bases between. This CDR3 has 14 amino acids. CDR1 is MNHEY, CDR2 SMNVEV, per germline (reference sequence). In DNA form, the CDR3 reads TGTGCCAGCCGAGTTTCTGGGGGCAATCAGCCCCAGCATTTT. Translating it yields CASRVSGGNQPQHF.

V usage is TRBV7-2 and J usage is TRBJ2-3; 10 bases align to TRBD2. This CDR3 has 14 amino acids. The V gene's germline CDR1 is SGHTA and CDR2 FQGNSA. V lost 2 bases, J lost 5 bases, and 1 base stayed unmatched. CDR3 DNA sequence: TGTGCCAGCAGCTTAAGACTAGCGGGAGATACGCAGTATTTT. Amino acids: CASSLRLAGDTQYF. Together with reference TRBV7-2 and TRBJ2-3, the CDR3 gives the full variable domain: GAGVSQSPSNKVTEKGKDVELRCDPISGHTALYWYRQSLGQGLEFLIYFQGNSAPDKSGLPSDRFSAERTGGSVSTLTIQRTQQEDSAVYLCASSLRLAGDTQYFGPGTRLTVL.

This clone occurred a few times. CDR3 protein: CASSRTGANVLTF. In DNA, the CDR3 is TGTGCCAGCAGCCGGACTGGGGCCAACGTCCTGACTTTC. The chain recombines TRBV11-2 with TRBJ2-6, with unresolved D. The CDR3 sequence is 13 residues long. The V and J ends lost 5 bases and 2 bases respectively, with 4 bases between them. Germline CDR1 reads SGHAT; CDR2 reads FQNNGV.